This T cell receptor beta chain is drawn from a study of OX40 agonist ivuxolimab in advanced cancers. The germline V and J ends were trimmed by 3 bases and 1 base, with 9 bases remaining between them. Germline CDR1 reads SGHVS; CDR2 reads FNYEAQ. CDR3 length: 14 residues. Data came from immunoSEQ multiplex PCR; TCRdb stores just in-frame clones and leaves some out. The repertoire holds 35,000 to 55,000 clones, roughly 80% seen once, with about 10% in the top ten. This clone was seen only once. This chain joins TRBV7-6 and TRBJ1-1, with D hard to call. The sample in question was CD4+ or CD8+ T cells sorted from blood, obtained in a trial of the OX40 agonist ivuxolimab. This sequence originates from an adult with an advanced solid tumor such as melanoma, head and neck, liver or kidney cancer. In DNA form, the CDR3 reads TGTGCCAGCAGCTTCGGACGCGCGAACACTGAAGCTTTCTTT. Protein: CASSFGRANTEAFF.